The table lists the clone carrying this TCR beta chain with many counts. Its antigen is as yet unknown. The sample comes from a study of response to subunit inactivated influenza vaccine. Study-level findings and limits: Few additional T cells are recruited per seasonal influenza vaccination, authors suggested.

J gave up 1 base and V 4 bases, and 7 bases lay outside the gene matches. This CDR3 has 18 residues. Germline V gene sequence: CDR1 SNHLY, CDR2 FYNNEI. One entry per CDR3 protein, called by TCRdb with MiXCR from the RT-PCR reads. The sample shows some 500,000 distinct CDR3 sequences, approximately 15% of them seen only once. The rearrangement links TRBV2 to TRBJ2-2; 12 bases agree with TRBD2. This receptor was identified in a man aged 50 to 69 who received an inactivated influenza vaccine. The input for sequencing was CD4+ T cells sorted from PBMCs, taken around 25 months after vaccination. CDR3 DNA: TGTGCCAGCAGTGTTTATATACTAGCGGGAGGGAACACCGGGGAGCTGTTTTTT. Translating gives CASSVYILAGGNTGELFF.